The clone carrying this T cell receptor (beta chain) was counted at least ten times. No antigen is known for it. These data are taken from a study of early T cells in non-severe SARS-CoV-2 infection. Across the whole study: Unsorted whole-blood RNA was sequenced in bulk, leaving chains unpaired.

Individual cDNA molecules received unique molecular identifiers during library preparation. TCRdb reprocessed the 5' RACE reads with MiXCR, giving one entry per CDR3 protein. The sample has tens of thousands of distinct CDR3 sequences, around 7% seen once. General study results and limits: VDJdb-based annotation leaned toward anti-spike CD8 responses and missed private and CD4 specificities.

Trimming shortened V by 5 bases and J by 1 base, and 2 bases separated the two germline ends. The CDR3 is made up of 11 amino acids. CDR1 and CDR2 from the germline V gene are MNHEY and SMNVEV (reference sequence). The specimen sequenced was whole blood. This TCR was recovered from an adult who was a healthcare worker with PCR-confirmed SARS-CoV-2 infection or an uninfected control (not recorded which). This sequence joins TRBV27 and TRBJ1-1; D is undetermined. CDR3: CASSKNTEAFF. The CDR3 DNA sequence: TGTGCCAGCAGTAAGAACACTGAAGCTTTCTTT.